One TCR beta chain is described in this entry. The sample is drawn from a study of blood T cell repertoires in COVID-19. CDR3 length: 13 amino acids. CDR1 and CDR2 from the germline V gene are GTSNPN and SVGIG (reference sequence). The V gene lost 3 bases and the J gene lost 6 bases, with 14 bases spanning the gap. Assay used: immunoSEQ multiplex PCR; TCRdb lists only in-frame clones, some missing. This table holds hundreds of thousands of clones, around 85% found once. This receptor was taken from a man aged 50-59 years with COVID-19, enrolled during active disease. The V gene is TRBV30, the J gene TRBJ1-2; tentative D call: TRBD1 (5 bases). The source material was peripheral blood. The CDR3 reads CAWSSVRGHGYTF. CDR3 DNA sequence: TGTGCCTGGAGCTCCGTGCGGGGCCATGGCTACACCTTC.